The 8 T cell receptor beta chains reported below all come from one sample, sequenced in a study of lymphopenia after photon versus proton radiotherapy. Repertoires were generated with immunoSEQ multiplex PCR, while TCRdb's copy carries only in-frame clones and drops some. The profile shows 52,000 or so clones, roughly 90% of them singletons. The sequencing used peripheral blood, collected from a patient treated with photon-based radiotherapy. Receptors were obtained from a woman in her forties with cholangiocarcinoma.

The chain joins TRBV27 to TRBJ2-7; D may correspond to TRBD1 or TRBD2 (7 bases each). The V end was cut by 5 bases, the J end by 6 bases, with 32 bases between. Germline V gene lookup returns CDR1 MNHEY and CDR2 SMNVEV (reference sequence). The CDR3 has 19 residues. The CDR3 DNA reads TGTGCCAGCAGTAAGAGTCGTAGGGGGCTCGGGGCGGGAGATCCCGAGCAGTACTTC. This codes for CASSKSRRGLGAGDPEQYF.

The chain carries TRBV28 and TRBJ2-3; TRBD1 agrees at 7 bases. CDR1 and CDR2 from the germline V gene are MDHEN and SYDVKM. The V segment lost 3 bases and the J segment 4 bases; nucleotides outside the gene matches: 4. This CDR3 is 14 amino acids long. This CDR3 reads CASSFRGPADTQYF. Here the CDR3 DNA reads TGTGCCAGCAGTTTTAGGGGGCCGGCAGATACGCAGTATTTT.

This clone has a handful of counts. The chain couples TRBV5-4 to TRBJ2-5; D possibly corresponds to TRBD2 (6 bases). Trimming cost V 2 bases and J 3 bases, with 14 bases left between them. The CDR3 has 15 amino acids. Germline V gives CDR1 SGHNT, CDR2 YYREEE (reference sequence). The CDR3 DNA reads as TGTGCCAGCAGCTTCTCCGGGACTCCTGAAGAGACCCAGTACTTC. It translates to CASSFSGTPEETQYF.

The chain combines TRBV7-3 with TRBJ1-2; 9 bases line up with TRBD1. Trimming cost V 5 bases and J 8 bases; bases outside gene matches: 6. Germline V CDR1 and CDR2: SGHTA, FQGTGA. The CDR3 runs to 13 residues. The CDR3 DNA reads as TGTGCCAGCAGCCCAGGGACAGGGTACGGCTACACCTTC. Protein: CASSPGTGYGYTF.

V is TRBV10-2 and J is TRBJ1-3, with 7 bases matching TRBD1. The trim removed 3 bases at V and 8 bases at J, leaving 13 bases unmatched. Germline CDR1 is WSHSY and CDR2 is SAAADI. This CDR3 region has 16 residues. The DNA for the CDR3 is TGCGCCAGCAGTGACCAAGGGAGACATACAGGGGACACCATATATTTT. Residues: CASSDQGRHTGDTIYF.

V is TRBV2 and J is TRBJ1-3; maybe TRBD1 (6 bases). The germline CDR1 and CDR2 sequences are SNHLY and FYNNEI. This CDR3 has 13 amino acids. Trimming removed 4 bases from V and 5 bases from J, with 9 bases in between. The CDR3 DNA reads TGTGCCAGCAGTGGCAGGGGTAGAAACACCATATATTTT. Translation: CASSGRGRNTIYF. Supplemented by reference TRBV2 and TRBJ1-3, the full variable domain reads EPEVTQTPSHQVTQMGQEVILRCVPISNHLYFYWYRQILGQKVEFLVSFYNNEISEKSEIFDDQFSVERPDGSNFTLKIRSTKLEDSAMYFCASSGRGRNTIYFGEGSWLTVV.

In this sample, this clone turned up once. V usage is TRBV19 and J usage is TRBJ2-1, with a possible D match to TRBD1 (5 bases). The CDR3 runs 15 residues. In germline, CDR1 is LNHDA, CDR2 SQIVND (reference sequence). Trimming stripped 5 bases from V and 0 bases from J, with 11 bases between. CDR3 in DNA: TGTGCCAGTAGTGACCTAAGGGGCTCCTACAATGAGCAGTTCTTC. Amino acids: CASSDLRGSYNEQFF. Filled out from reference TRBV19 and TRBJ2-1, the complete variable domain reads DGGITQSPKYLFRKEGQNVTLSCEQNLNHDAMYWYRQDPGQGLRLIYYSQIVNDFQKGDIAEGYSVSREKKESFPLTVTSAQKNPTAFYLCASSDLRGSYNEQFFGPGTRLTVL.

This CDR3 is CASSLRDPEAPYEQYF. CDR3 in DNA: TGTGCCAGCAGTTTGAGGGACCCCGAAGCCCCCTACGAGCAGTACTTC. The chain employs TRBV27 and TRBJ2-7; D is possibly TRBD1 or TRBD2 (5 bases each). CDR1 and CDR2 (germline): MNHEY, SMNVEV (reference sequence). The CDR3 consists of 16 residues. V was cut by 3 bases and J by 2 bases, with 17 bases left in between.